The rows below give T cell receptor beta chains drawn from one sample of a study of blood T cells in healthy people across ages. TCRdb re-derived calls from the 5' RACE reads in MiXCR, one entry per CDR3 protein. The table records approximately 800,000 distinct CDR3 sequences, roughly 60% of them present only once. Sequencing used blood. All receptors derive from a man in his thirties or forties in good health. The CDR3 runs from the conserved cysteine through the conserved F or W. A D gene is named only where the DNA matches it firmly. The size field is filled for only some rows; it gives once, few, many or a size class.

v_call: TRBV4-2
j_call: TRBJ1-1
cdr3_length: 14
clone_size: NA
d_call: NA
cdr3_nt: TGTGCCAGCAGCCAAGAGGCCGTGTACACTGAAGCTTTCTTT
cdr3_aa: CASSQEAVYTEAFF

v_call: TRBV12-3/TRBV12-4
j_call: TRBJ1-5
cdr3_length: 13
clone_size: NA
d_call: NA
cdr3_nt: TGTGCCAGCAGCGGGGTTCAGAATCAGCCCCAGCATTTT
cdr3_aa: CASSGVQNQPQHF

v_call: TRBV20-1
j_call: TRBJ2-1
cdr3_length: 14
clone_size: once
d_call: NA
cdr3_nt: TGCAGTGCTAGAGAGTTGGGGGCCCTCAATGAGCAGTTCTTC
cdr3_aa: CSARELGALNEQFF

v_call: TRBV5-1
j_call: TRBJ1-1
cdr3_length: 14
clone_size: NA
d_call: TRBD1
cdr3_nt: TGCGCCAGCAGCTATATAACAGGGGACACTGAAGCTTTCTTT
cdr3_aa: CASSYITGDTEAFF

v_call: TRBV6-1
j_call: TRBJ1-2
cdr3_length: 11
clone_size: NA
d_call: NA
cdr3_nt: TGTGCCAGCAGCCATAGAGATGGCTACACCTTC
cdr3_aa: CASSHRDGYTF

v_call: TRBV20-1
j_call: TRBJ2-5
cdr3_length: 16
clone_size: NA
d_call: TRBD1
cdr3_nt: TGCAGTGCTAGAGATCGGGACAGCCCGCTATACAATGAGCAGTACTTC
cdr3_aa: CSARDRDSPLYNEQYF

v_call: TRBV10-3
j_call: TRBJ2-7
cdr3_length: 18
clone_size: few
d_call: TRBD1
cdr3_nt: TGTGCCATCAGTGAGTCGCCCGGGACAGGGGGGAGCTCCTACGAGCAGTACTTC
cdr3_aa: CAISESPGTGGSSYEQYF

v_call: TRBV28
j_call: TRBJ2-1
cdr3_length: 14
clone_size: once
d_call: TRBD2
cdr3_nt: TGTGCCAGTGCGGGACTAGCGGGTAACAATGAGCAGTTCTTC
cdr3_aa: CASAGLAGNNEQFF

v_call: TRBV7-2
j_call: TRBJ2-5
cdr3_length: 14
clone_size: few
d_call: NA
cdr3_nt: TGTGCCAGCAGCCCCCGCGGGACTCTCGAGACCCAGTACTTC
cdr3_aa: CASSPRGTLETQYF

v_call: TRBV4-2
j_call: TRBJ1-4
cdr3_length: 15
clone_size: once
d_call: NA
cdr3_nt: TGTGCCAGCAGCCAAGAGGGCGGACTCAATGAAAAACTGTTTTTT
cdr3_aa: CASSQEGGLNEKLFF

v_call: TRBV20-1
j_call: TRBJ2-3
cdr3_length: 13
clone_size: once
d_call: NA
cdr3_nt: TGCAGTGCCGGGGGCAACGAACCGAATACGCAGTATTTT
cdr3_aa: CSAGGNEPNTQYF

v_call: TRBV6-2/TRBV6-3
j_call: TRBJ1-5
cdr3_length: 13
clone_size: NA
d_call: NA
cdr3_nt: TGTGCCAGCCGGGACATTAGCAATCAGCCCCAGCATTTT
cdr3_aa: CASRDISNQPQHF

v_call: TRBV11-1
j_call: TRBJ2-7
cdr3_length: 14
clone_size: NA
d_call: TRBD1
cdr3_nt: TGTGCCAGCAGCCTGGACAGGCGGCTGAACGAGCAGTACTTC
cdr3_aa: CASSLDRRLNEQYF

v_call: TRBV20-1
j_call: TRBJ2-5
cdr3_length: 15
clone_size: NA
d_call: NA
cdr3_nt: TGCAGTGCTAGAGATTGGTCTAGCAGTCAACCGACCCAGTACTTC
cdr3_aa: CSARDWSSSQPTQYF

v_call: TRBV4-2
j_call: TRBJ2-1
cdr3_length: 14
clone_size: few
d_call: NA
cdr3_nt: TGTGCCACGGGAAGGACAGACTCCTACAATGAGCAGTTCTTC
cdr3_aa: CATGRTDSYNEQFF

v_call: TRBV2
j_call: TRBJ2-4
cdr3_length: 11
clone_size: NA
d_call: NA
cdr3_nt: TGTGCCAGCAGTGTTATGCGGTCTAAGTACTTC
cdr3_aa: CASSVMRSKYF

v_call: TRBV20-1
j_call: TRBJ2-7
cdr3_length: 12
clone_size: NA
d_call: NA
cdr3_nt: TGCAGTGTTAGGTTACAGCTGTACGAGCAGTACTTC
cdr3_aa: CSVRLQLYEQYF

v_call: TRBV28
j_call: TRBJ2-7
cdr3_length: 13
clone_size: NA
d_call: NA
cdr3_nt: TGTGCCAGCAGTTTAATTGGGGGCGGCGAGCAGTACTTC
cdr3_aa: CASSLIGGGEQYF

v_call: TRBV14
j_call: TRBJ2-5
cdr3_length: 16
clone_size: NA
d_call: TRBD1
cdr3_nt: TGTGCCAGCAGCCATGGACAGGGCACCTCATCGGAGACCCAGTACTTC
cdr3_aa: CASSHGQGTSSETQYF

v_call: TRBV7-9
j_call: TRBJ2-7
cdr3_length: 15
clone_size: NA
d_call: TRBD1
cdr3_nt: TGTGCCAGCAGCCCCGGGACAGGTCGAGTCTACGAGCAGTACTTC
cdr3_aa: CASSPGTGRVYEQYF

v_call: TRBV7-2
j_call: TRBJ2-1
cdr3_length: 14
clone_size: NA
d_call: TRBD2
cdr3_nt: TGTGCCAGCAGCGGGGGACTAGCGGGCTATGAGCAGTTCTTC
cdr3_aa: CASSGGLAGYEQFF

v_call: TRBV6-2/TRBV6-3
j_call: TRBJ2-7
cdr3_length: 20
clone_size: NA
d_call: TRBD2
cdr3_nt: TGTGCCAGCAGTTACCCACGGACTAGCGGGGGCCCTATGCATTACAATGAGCAGTACTTC
cdr3_aa: CASSYPRTSGGPMHYNEQYF

v_call: TRBV6-5
j_call: TRBJ1-2
cdr3_length: 16
clone_size: NA
d_call: NA
cdr3_nt: TGTGCCAGCAGTTACTCGATCGGGACCGATTACTATGGCTACACCTTC
cdr3_aa: CASSYSIGTDYYGYTF

v_call: TRBV25-1
j_call: TRBJ2-4
cdr3_length: 17
clone_size: NA
d_call: NA
cdr3_nt: TGTGCCAGCAGTGAACATGGGGGGGGCCTAGCCAAAAACATTCAGTACTTC
cdr3_aa: CASSEHGGGLAKNIQYF

v_call: TRBV4-3
j_call: TRBJ1-2
cdr3_length: 14
clone_size: once
d_call: NA
cdr3_nt: TGCGCCAGCAGTCATACAGAGTATAACTATGGCTACACCTTC
cdr3_aa: CASSHTEYNYGYTF

v_call: TRBV7-9
j_call: TRBJ2-5
cdr3_length: 14
clone_size: NA
d_call: NA
cdr3_nt: TGTGCCAGCAGCCAACCCCCAGAGTTAGAGACCCAGTACTTC
cdr3_aa: CASSQPPELETQYF

v_call: TRBV6-5
j_call: TRBJ2-5
cdr3_length: 14
clone_size: few
d_call: NA
cdr3_nt: TGTGCCAGCAGTTATTGGGACGGTCAAGAGACCCAGTACTTC
cdr3_aa: CASSYWDGQETQYF

v_call: TRBV9
j_call: TRBJ1-4
cdr3_length: 15
clone_size: few
d_call: NA
cdr3_nt: TGTGCCAGCAGCGGAATCGGGGCAACTAATGAAAAACTGTTTTTT
cdr3_aa: CASSGIGATNEKLFF

v_call: TRBV4-3
j_call: TRBJ1-4
cdr3_length: 17
clone_size: once
d_call: NA
cdr3_nt: TGCGCCAGCAGCCGAGGTGGCCTCGGAGGCCGAGGTGAAAAACTGTTTTTT
cdr3_aa: CASSRGGLGGRGEKLFF

v_call: TRBV10-3
j_call: TRBJ2-3
cdr3_length: 12
clone_size: NA
d_call: NA
cdr3_nt: TGTGCCATCAGGGGAGAGACAGATACGCAGTATTTT
cdr3_aa: CAIRGETDTQYF

v_call: TRBV20-1
j_call: TRBJ2-7
cdr3_length: 13
clone_size: NA
d_call: TRBD1
cdr3_nt: TGCAGTGCTGAGGGACAGTTCGGGTACGAGCAGTACTTC
cdr3_aa: CSAEGQFGYEQYF

v_call: TRBV12-3/TRBV12-4
j_call: TRBJ1-2
cdr3_length: 15
clone_size: NA
d_call: TRBD1
cdr3_nt: TGTGCCAGCAGTTACGGACAGGGGGCTATACGGGGCTACACCTTC
cdr3_aa: CASSYGQGAIRGYTF

v_call: TRBV2
j_call: TRBJ2-1
cdr3_length: 13
clone_size: NA
d_call: TRBD1
cdr3_nt: TGTACCAAACTTGGGACAGGGCTAAATGAGCAGTTCTTC
cdr3_aa: CTKLGTGLNEQFF

v_call: TRBV29-1
j_call: TRBJ2-5
cdr3_length: 14
clone_size: few
d_call: TRBD2
cdr3_nt: TGCAGCGTTGACACTAGCGGGGGCCAAGAGACCCAGTACTTC
cdr3_aa: CSVDTSGGQETQYF

v_call: TRBV7-6
j_call: TRBJ2-1
cdr3_length: 18
clone_size: few
d_call: TRBD2
cdr3_nt: TGTGCCAGCAGCTTAGAGGGGGGCGGGGGGCGTCCCTACAATGAGCAGTTCTTC
cdr3_aa: CASSLEGGGGRPYNEQFF

v_call: TRBV10-2
j_call: TRBJ1-2
cdr3_length: 13
clone_size: many
d_call: NA
cdr3_nt: TGCGCCAGCACCAAGGGCAGGGAGAATGGCTACACCTTC
cdr3_aa: CASTKGRENGYTF

v_call: TRBV12-3/TRBV12-4
j_call: TRBJ2-5
cdr3_length: 15
clone_size: NA
d_call: TRBD1
cdr3_nt: TGTGCCAGCAGTCCGGGACAGGGGGGTTTTGGGACCCAGTACTTC
cdr3_aa: CASSPGQGGFGTQYF

v_call: TRBV4-2
j_call: TRBJ2-7
cdr3_length: 16
clone_size: NA
d_call: TRBD1
cdr3_nt: TGTGCCAGCAGCCAAGATGAGCGACAGGGGAGTTACGAGCAGTACTTC
cdr3_aa: CASSQDERQGSYEQYF

v_call: TRBV20-1
j_call: TRBJ1-3
cdr3_length: 12
clone_size: once
d_call: NA
cdr3_nt: TGCAGTGCTAGATCAGGGGGAAACACCATATATTTT
cdr3_aa: CSARSGGNTIYF

v_call: TRBV15
j_call: TRBJ2-5
cdr3_length: 16
clone_size: NA
d_call: NA
cdr3_nt: TGTGCCACCAGCAGAGATCGGGACCAGCCCCAAGAGACCCAGTACTTC
cdr3_aa: CATSRDRDQPQETQYF

v_call: TRBV15
j_call: TRBJ1-5
cdr3_length: 15
clone_size: NA
d_call: NA
cdr3_nt: TGTGCCACCGATAATATGAGGGAAAGTAATCAGCCCCAGCATTTT
cdr3_aa: CATDNMRESNQPQHF

v_call: TRBV6-5
j_call: TRBJ2-3
cdr3_length: 15
clone_size: NA
d_call: TRBD1
cdr3_nt: TGTGCCAGCAGTTATCGGGACAGCCGCACGGATACGCAGTATTTT
cdr3_aa: CASSYRDSRTDTQYF

v_call: TRBV6-2/TRBV6-3
j_call: TRBJ2-7
cdr3_length: 15
clone_size: NA
d_call: NA
cdr3_nt: TGTGCCAGCAGTTTGGGGCTAGCGCGGTCCTACGAGCAGTACTTC
cdr3_aa: CASSLGLARSYEQYF

v_call: TRBV7-9
j_call: TRBJ2-1
cdr3_length: 15
clone_size: NA
d_call: NA
cdr3_nt: TGTGCCAGCAGCCCTCGGGAAGACCCCTACAATGAGCAGTTCTTC
cdr3_aa: CASSPREDPYNEQFF

v_call: TRBV20-1
j_call: TRBJ2-5
cdr3_length: 12
clone_size: few
d_call: TRBD2
cdr3_nt: TGCAGTGCTCCGACTAGCGGAGAGACCCAGTACTTC
cdr3_aa: CSAPTSGETQYF

v_call: TRBV5-1
j_call: TRBJ2-7
cdr3_length: 15
clone_size: NA
d_call: NA
cdr3_nt: TGCGCCAGCAGCCCCGGGACTCGGACTGACAATGAGCAGTACTTC
cdr3_aa: CASSPGTRTDNEQYF

v_call: TRBV11-1
j_call: TRBJ2-1
cdr3_length: 16
clone_size: NA
d_call: NA
cdr3_nt: TGTGCCAGCAGCCCGCAGGCCATGACCTATTACAATGAGCAGTTCTTC
cdr3_aa: CASSPQAMTYYNEQFF

v_call: TRBV20-1
j_call: TRBJ1-2
cdr3_length: 16
clone_size: NA
d_call: NA
cdr3_nt: TGCAGTGCCCAAGAAGAGGGCAGAGGGTTAATATATGGCTACACCTTC
cdr3_aa: CSAQEEGRGLIYGYTF

v_call: TRBV20-1
j_call: TRBJ1-2
cdr3_length: 17
clone_size: few
d_call: TRBD1
cdr3_nt: TGCAGTGCTAGATCCCACAGGGGGCTCTCCCCTAACTATGGCTACACCTTC
cdr3_aa: CSARSHRGLSPNYGYTF

v_call: TRBV7-2
j_call: TRBJ2-7
cdr3_length: 14
clone_size: few
d_call: TRBD1
cdr3_nt: TGTGCCAGCAGGGGAAGACAGGGGAACTACGAGCAGTACTTC
cdr3_aa: CASRGRQGNYEQYF

v_call: TRBV28
j_call: TRBJ2-3
cdr3_length: 14
clone_size: NA
d_call: NA
cdr3_nt: TGTGCCAGCAGTGTCCGGAGTCAAACAGATACGCAGTATTTT
cdr3_aa: CASSVRSQTDTQYF

v_call: TRBV4-3
j_call: TRBJ2-3
cdr3_length: 15
clone_size: few
d_call: NA
cdr3_nt: TGCGCCAGCAGCCAAGATTTAGGGAGCACAGATACGCAGTATTTT
cdr3_aa: CASSQDLGSTDTQYF

v_call: TRBV20-1
j_call: TRBJ2-1
cdr3_length: 13
clone_size: NA
d_call: TRBD2
cdr3_nt: TGCAGTGCCGCCGGCCGACAGCGACTAGCTCAGTTCTTC
cdr3_aa: CSAAGRQRLAQFF

v_call: TRBV3-1
j_call: TRBJ1-5
cdr3_length: 17
clone_size: NA
d_call: NA
cdr3_nt: TGTGCCAGCAGCCTAGGTCGAAGAGGATTTCGGAATCAGCCCCAGCATTTT
cdr3_aa: CASSLGRRGFRNQPQHF

v_call: TRBV7-2
j_call: TRBJ2-7
cdr3_length: 13
clone_size: NA
d_call: NA
cdr3_nt: TGTGCCAGCAGCTTGCAGACTTCCTACGAGCAGTACTTC
cdr3_aa: CASSLQTSYEQYF

v_call: TRBV7-2
j_call: TRBJ2-5
cdr3_length: 14
clone_size: NA
d_call: TRBD2
cdr3_nt: TGTGCCAGCAGCATTAGCGGGGGAGGAGAGACCCAGTACTTC
cdr3_aa: CASSISGGGETQYF

v_call: TRBV6-5
j_call: TRBJ2-7
cdr3_length: 15
clone_size: NA
d_call: TRBD1
cdr3_nt: TGTGCCAGCAGTTACTTCGGACAGGGCGGTGACGAGCAGTACTTC
cdr3_aa: CASSYFGQGGDEQYF

v_call: TRBV5-1
j_call: TRBJ2-1
cdr3_length: 11
clone_size: NA
d_call: NA
cdr3_nt: TGCGCCAGCACCAGCAGCGGTGAGCAGTTCTTC
cdr3_aa: CASTSSGEQFF

v_call: TRBV29-1
j_call: TRBJ2-3
cdr3_length: 13
clone_size: once
d_call: TRBD2
cdr3_nt: TGCAGCGTTGTAGCGGGGGCACCAGATACGCAGTATTTT
cdr3_aa: CSVVAGAPDTQYF

v_call: TRBV20-1
j_call: TRBJ2-7
cdr3_length: 14
clone_size: once
d_call: TRBD1
cdr3_nt: TGCAGTGGGCTTTCCGGGACAGGGTCGGCCGAGCAGTACTTC
cdr3_aa: CSGLSGTGSAEQYF